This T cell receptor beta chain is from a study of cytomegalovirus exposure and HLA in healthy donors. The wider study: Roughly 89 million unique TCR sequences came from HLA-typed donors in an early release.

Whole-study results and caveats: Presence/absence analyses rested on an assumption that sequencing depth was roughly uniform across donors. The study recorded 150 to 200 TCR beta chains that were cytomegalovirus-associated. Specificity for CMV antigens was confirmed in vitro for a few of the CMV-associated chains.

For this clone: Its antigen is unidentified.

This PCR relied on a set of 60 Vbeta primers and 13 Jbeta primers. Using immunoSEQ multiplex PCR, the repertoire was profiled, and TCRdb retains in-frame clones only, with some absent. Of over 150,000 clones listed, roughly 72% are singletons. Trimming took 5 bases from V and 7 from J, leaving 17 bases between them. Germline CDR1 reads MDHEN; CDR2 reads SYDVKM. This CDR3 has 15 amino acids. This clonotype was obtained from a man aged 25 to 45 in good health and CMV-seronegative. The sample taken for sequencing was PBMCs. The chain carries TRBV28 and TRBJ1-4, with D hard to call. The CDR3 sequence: CASSPARRISEKLFF. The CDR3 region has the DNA TGTGCCAGCAGTCCCGCCAGGAGGATTAGTGAAAAACTGTTTTTT. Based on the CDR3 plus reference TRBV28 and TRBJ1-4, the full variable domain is DVKVTQSSRYLVKRTGEKVFLECVQDMDHENMFWYRQDPGLGLRLIYFSYDVKMKEKGDIPEGYSVSREKKERFSLILESASTNQTSMYLCASSPARRISEKLFFGSGTQLSVL.